The 29 T cell receptor beta chains below were found in one sample sequenced in a study of CXCR3-negative and CXCR3-positive naive CD8 T cells. With UMI labels, 5' RACE was used to prepare the TRB cDNA libraries. TCRdb re-called the 5' RACE reads and shows each CDR3 protein once, DNA omitted. The sample has over 100,000 distinct CDR3 sequences. Study-level findings and limits: CXCR3-positive naive cells carried more hydrophobic TRB CDR3s than CXCR3-negative ones.

Their recognized antigens are unknown. The specimen sequenced was naive CXCR3+ CD8+ T cells from blood. The subset is: CD45RO-CCR7+CD27+CD95- naive CD8+ T cells expressing CXCR3 (TNR3+). The receptor set was obtained from a human donor in good health. Some clones in this sample may be carry-over from other donors' samples.

The chain couples TRBV11-2 to TRBJ1-2. This CDR3 has 15 residues. CDR1 is SGHAT, CDR2 FQNNGV, per germline. CDR3 residues: CASSWAGGSHYGYTF.

This chain connects TRBV24-1 to TRBJ1-1. This CDR3 has 13 amino acids. CDR1 and CDR2 from the germline V gene are KGHDR and SFDVKD. The CDR3: CATSTVSETEAFF.

This chain connects TRBV14 to TRBJ2-5; TCRdb returns TRBD1, unconfirmable since there is no DNA. This CDR3 has 13 residues. CDR1 and CDR2 (germline): SGHDN, FVKESK. The CDR3 protein is CASGQGEKETQYF.

The chain is built from TRBV10-3 and TRBJ1-2; TCRdb's D call, TRBD1, is unchecked because there is no DNA. Germline lookup yields CDR1 ENHRY and CDR2 SYGVKD. The CDR3 has 16 residues. CDR3 region: CAISAPGQGARNGYTF.

The rearrangement joins TRBV7-9 to TRBJ2-1; lacking DNA, the TRBD1 call made by TCRdb goes unchecked. This CDR3 is 13 amino acids long. CDR1 is SEHNR, CDR2 FQNEAQ, per germline (reference sequence). The CDR3 sequence: CASSHRGLSEQFF.

This rearrangement joins TRBV29-1 to TRBJ1-2; the TCRdb D gene call, TRBD1, has no DNA to confirm it. The CDR3 loop spans 11 amino acids. The germline CDR1 and CDR2 sequences are SQVTM and ANQGSEA. This CDR3 is CSVPSLEGYTF.

The chain employs TRBV29-1 and TRBJ2-7; the TRBD2 assignment by TCRdb is unverifiable without DNA. Germline CDR1 reads SQVTM; CDR2 reads ANQGSEA. The CDR3 has 14 residues. Here the CDR3 reads CSVEDGGPSYEQYF.

This chain uses TRBV6-6 with TRBJ1-2. CDR1 and CDR2 (germline): MNHNY, SVGAGI (reference sequence). CDR3 size: 12 residues. The CDR3 here is CASSSGGDGYTF.

The chain joins TRBV6-5 to TRBJ1-6; TCRdb selects TRBD1, and the lack of DNA leaves this call unchecked. The CDR3 spans 17 residues. Germline loops: CDR1 MNHEY, CDR2 SVGAGI. This CDR3 reads CASSHDRGLVLDSPLHF.

The chain recombines TRBV6-2 or TRBV6-3 with TRBJ2-4; TCRdb lists TRBD1, though no DNA is available to test this call. The CDR3 totals 12 residues. The germline CDR1 and CDR2 sequences are MNHEY and SVGEGT. The CDR3 region is CASRALGDIQYF.

The chain couples TRBV13 to TRBJ2-1; TCRdb lists TRBD2, though no DNA is available to test this call. The germline V gene encodes CDR1 PRHDT and CDR2 FYEKMQ (reference sequence). The CDR3 runs 15 residues. CDR3 sequence reads: CASSVREFEYNEQFF. Combining the CDR3 with reference TRBV13 and TRBJ2-1 gives the whole variable domain AAGVIQSPRHLIKEKRETATLKCYPIPRHDTVYWYQQGPGQDPQFLISFYEKMQSDKGSIPDRFSAQQFSDYHSELNMSSLELGDSALYFCASSVREFEYNEQFFGPGTRLTVL.

J is TRBJ2-3 and V is TRBV19; with no DNA, the TCRdb D assignment of TRBD1 cannot be verified. In germline, CDR1 is LNHDA, CDR2 SQIVND (reference sequence). The CDR3 is 13 residues long. The CDR3 loop is CASTLQGAGTQYF.

J is TRBJ2-7 and V is TRBV11-3; TCRdb names TRBD1, which stays unverified in the absence of DNA. CDR1 and CDR2 from the germline V gene are SGHNT and YENEEA. The CDR3 runs to 14 residues. The CDR3 loop is CASSGQGPIYEQYF.

The V gene is TRBV10-3, the J gene TRBJ2-1; TCRdb outputs TRBD2, but without DNA this stays unchecked. The CDR3 sequence is 17 residues long. Germline values: CDR1 ENHRY, CDR2 SYGVKD. The CDR3: CAISEIKLAGVHNEQFF.

This chain links TRBV18 with TRBJ1-1; TCRdb calls TRBD1, which cannot be checked without DNA. There are 15 residues in the CDR3. CDR1 is KGHSH, CDR2 LQKENI, per germline. The CDR3 sequence: CASSPLGQGDTEAFF.

The chain has TRBV19 and TRBJ2-1; TCRdb selects TRBD1, and the lack of DNA leaves this call unchecked. This CDR3 has 11 amino acids. Germline-derived CDR1 and CDR2 are LNHDA and SQIVND (reference sequence). This CDR3 reads CASRGGVELFF.

The rearrangement uses TRBV10-3 and TRBJ2-3; TCRdb's D gene call, TRBD1, goes unchecked for lack of DNA. Germline CDR1 reads ENHRY; CDR2 reads SYGVKD. CDR3 length: 15 amino acids. The CDR3 spells CAIRSQGPSTDTQYF.

The chain uses TRBV28 and TRBJ2-1; TCRdb's D call, TRBD1, is unchecked because there is no DNA. The CDR3 extends over 17 amino acids. Looked up from germline, CDR1 is MDHEN and CDR2 is SYDVKM. The CDR3 loop is CASSPTTADRRANEQFF.

The J gene is TRBJ2-5, the V gene TRBV6-5. Germline V gene data show CDR1 as MNHEY and CDR2 as SVGAGI. The CDR3 runs 15 residues. The CDR3 here is CASSYSILGGETQYF.

The chain has TRBV6-2 or TRBV6-3 and TRBJ2-2. The CDR3 totals 17 residues. Per germline, CDR1 MNHEY and CDR2 SVGEGT. This CDR3 reads CASSYPSIRSNTGELFF.

The chain combines TRBV5-1 with TRBJ2-7. CDR1 and CDR2 from the germline V gene are SGHRS and YFSETQ. The CDR3 covers 14 residues. Here the CDR3 reads CASSLVGGAYEQYF.

This chain connects TRBV7-8 to TRBJ2-7. The CDR3 sequence is 16 residues long. Germline lookup yields CDR1 SGHVS and CDR2 FQNEAQ. The CDR3 sequence is CASSPHNQAIIHEQYF.

V usage is TRBV19 and J usage is TRBJ2-6. The CDR3 is 14 amino acids. Germline V gene data show CDR1 as LNHDA and CDR2 as SQIVND (reference sequence). CDR3 loop: CASRLGSGANVLTF.

This chain joins TRBV4-1 and TRBJ1-2; TCRdb's assignment of TRBD1 cannot be checked, as there is no DNA. Germline-derived CDR1 and CDR2 are MGHRA and YSYEKL. This CDR3 is built from 17 residues. Here the CDR3 reads CASSQDPRDRGAVGYTF.

The chain links TRBV25-1 to TRBJ2-7; TCRdb lists TRBD1, though no DNA is available to test this call. Germline V gene sequence: CDR1 MGHDK, CDR2 SYGVNS. This CDR3 is built from 15 residues. This chain's CDR3 is CASSGPGSRRYEQYF.

The chain uses TRBV4-3 and TRBJ1-2; the D call of TRBD1 rests on TCRdb alone, since no DNA is present to check it. The CDR3 contains 14 residues. The germline V gene encodes CDR1 LGHNA and CDR2 YSLEER. The CDR3 loop reads CASSQDLGGYGYTF.

The V and J genes are TRBV13 and TRBJ2-7; absent DNA, TCRdb's TRBD1 call cannot be checked. This CDR3 comprises 14 residues. The germline V gene encodes CDR1 PRHDT and CDR2 FYEKMQ (reference sequence). CDR3 sequence reads: CASRSGQGWHEQYF.

V and J are TRBV28 and TRBJ1-4; TCRdb designates TRBD1, a call that cannot be tested without DNA. Germline V CDR1 and CDR2: MDHEN, SYDVKM. CDR3 length: 14 amino acids. CDR3 loop: CASSSRDGREKLFF.

The chain couples TRBV5-1 to TRBJ2-3; without DNA, the TCRdb call of TRBD2 cannot be checked. Per germline, CDR1 SGHRS and CDR2 YFSETQ. This CDR3 region has 17 residues. The CDR3 here is CASSLEGTSGSTDTQYF.